What follows is one TCR beta chain and its context. This entry comes from a study of response to subunit inactivated influenza vaccine. TCRdb re-called the RT-PCR reads through MiXCR, storing one row per CDR3 protein. The table lists 150,000 or so distinct CDR3 sequences, roughly 10% of them singletons, with approximately 35% in the top ten. V was pared by 6 bases and J by 2 bases, with 5 bases of the junction left unmatched. The CDR3 runs 15 residues. The rearrangement uses TRBV12-3 or TRBV12-4 and TRBJ2-1; the match to TRBD2 covers 9 bases. The TCR originated in a man aged 50-75 years who received an inactivated influenza vaccine. This specimen consisted of CD8+ T cells sorted from PBMCs, obtained around 2 years after vaccination. The CDR3 spells CASRTSGNPYNEQFF. DNA of the CDR3: TGTGCCAGCAGGACTAGCGGCAACCCCTACAATGAGCAGTTCTTC.